Listed here are 26 T cell receptor beta chains from one sample, sequenced in a study of cytomegalovirus exposure and HLA in healthy donors. 60 Vbeta and 13 Jbeta primers were used in PCR. The repertoire was sequenced with immunoSEQ multiplex PCR; TCRdb's copy has only in-frame clones and lacks some. This sample has about 82,000 clones, with about 9.5% found just once. Input material: PBMCs. These receptors originate from a man aged 55-75 years in good health and CMV-seropositive.

This clone was observed a few times. J is TRBJ2-3 and V is TRBV7-9; unclear D gene. This CDR3 is built from 15 residues. The germline gives CDR1 SEHNR, CDR2 FQNEAQ (reference sequence). V was trimmed by 5 bases and J by 3 bases, leaving 15 bases between them. This CDR3 is CASSPQDSYTDTQYF. CDR3 bases: TGTGCCAGCAGCCCCCAGGATTCGTATACAGATACGCAGTATTTT.

This rearrangement joins TRBV4-2 to TRBJ2-3, with TRBD2 identical over 7 bases. J gave up 7 bases and V 4 bases, and 8 bases lay outside the gene matches. In germline, CDR1 is LGHNA, CDR2 YNFKEQ. The CDR3 has 14 residues. The CDR3 region is CASSPGLGGYTQYF. The CDR3 coding sequence is TGTGCCAGCAGCCCTGGACTAGGAGGATATACGCAGTATTTT.

This clone was seen a handful of times. The gene calls are TRBV9 and TRBJ1-6; D gene unclear. Trimming pared 3 bases from V and 9 bases from J, leaving 10 bases between. Germline assignment: CDR1 SGDLS and CDR2 YYNGEE. CDR3 length equals 13 residues. The CDR3 region is CASSAQSFSPLHF. CDR3 DNA sequence: TGTGCCAGCAGCGCCCAGTCCTTTTCACCCCTCCACTTT.

This clone has a handful of counts. The conserved final phenylalanine or tryptophan is absent from the CDR3, which likely points to a read error. The DNA is omitted, as the CDR3 cannot be located on it reliably, and the CDR3 follows TCRdb's listing. The chain combines TRBV6-5 with TRBJ2-7; whether TRBD1, the table's D call, matches the DNA was not checked. The germline V gene encodes CDR1 MNHEY and CDR2 SVGAGI. The CDR3 has 14 amino acids, counting both end residues. CDR3 residues: CASSATGPLYEKYL.

Only a few counts were recorded for this clone. CDR3 coding DNA: TGCAGCGTTAAGGTTAGCGGGAGCTACGAGCAGTACTTC. Translation: CSVKVSGSYEQYF. J is TRBJ2-7 and V is TRBV29-1; TRBD2 matches at 9 bases. This CDR3 spans 13 amino acids. The V gene's germline CDR1 is SQVTM and CDR2 ANQGSEA. Trimming removed 5 bases from V and 3 bases from J; junction bases left unmatched: 5.

This clone was recorded a few times. V usage is TRBV7-7 and J usage is TRBJ2-7, with 12 bases fitting TRBD1. The germline V gene encodes CDR1 SSHAT and CDR2 FNYEAQ (reference sequence). The CDR3 sequence is 15 residues long. The CDR3 nucleotides are TGTGCTAGCAGCTACCGGGACAGGGGGCCGGAGAAGCAGTACGTC. Its translation is CASSYRDRGPEKQYV.

This clone occurred a few times. The rearrangement links TRBV28 to TRBJ2-5; 7 nucleotides match TRBD2. Germline trimming cut 2 bases from V and 5 bases from J; bases unmatched to any gene: 8. The length of the CDR3 is 15 residues. Germline CDR1 is MDHEN and CDR2 is SYDVKM. CDR3 DNA sequence: TGTGCCAGCAGTTTAGTGGGAGGGCCCCGGGAGACCCAGTACTTC. It specifies CASSLVGGPRETQYF. Complete variable domain (other parts from reference TRBV28 and TRBJ2-5): DVKVTQSSRYLVKRTGEKVFLECVQDMDHENMFWYRQDPGLGLRLIYFSYDVKMKEKGDIPEGYSVSREKKERFSLILESASTNQTSMYLCASSLVGGPRETQYFGPGTRLLVL.

The chain is built from TRBV14 and TRBJ2-7, with D possibly being TRBD2 (6 bases). The CDR3 is 15 amino acids. With 3 bases removed from V and 2 bases from J, the gap between germline ends came to 14 bases. CDR1 and CDR2 from the germline V gene are SGHDN and FVKESK. The CDR3 reads CASSQRGFGAYEQYF. The CDR3 nucleotides are TGTGCCAGCAGCCAGCGGGGTTTCGGGGCCTACGAGCAGTACTTC.

This clone was counted between two and nine times. The chain is built from TRBV19 and TRBJ1-2; maybe TRBD1 (5 bases). The V gene's germline CDR1 is LNHDA and CDR2 SQIVND (reference sequence). Trimming took off 5 bases at V and 10 bases at J, with 23 bases between the two ends. CDR3 length: 15 residues. The CDR3 sequence is CASSSSLTVLNDYTF. The DNA for the CDR3 is TGTGCCAGTAGTTCTTCCTTGACAGTCCTGAACGACTACACCTTC.

There are a few counts of this clone. V usage is TRBV11-2 and J usage is TRBJ2-7; D is unclear. The CDR3 loop spans 13 amino acids. Between the trimmed V and J ends, which lost 3 bases and 2 bases, there was a span of 8 bases. Germline V CDR1 and CDR2: SGHAT, FQNNGV. This CDR3 is CASSFQLTYEQYF. DNA for the CDR3: TGTGCCAGCAGCTTCCAACTAACCTACGAGCAGTACTTC.

In its sample, this clone was seen a few times. The chain links TRBV19 to TRBJ2-6, with D unresolved. V was clipped by 3 bases and J by 4 bases, with 13 bases between them. Germline V gene lookup returns CDR1 LNHDA and CDR2 SQIVND (reference sequence). The CDR3 length is 16 residues. CDR3 sequence: CASSIGVSAGANVLTF. The CDR3 DNA follows: TGTGCCAGTAGTATCGGTGTGTCCGCCGGGGCCAACGTCCTGACTTTC. Full variable domain (rest looked up from reference TRBV19 and TRBJ2-6): DGGITQSPKYLFRKEGQNVTLSCEQNLNHDAMYWYRQDPGQGLRLIYYSQIVNDFQKGDIAEGYSVSREKKESFPLTVTSAQKNPTAFYLCASSIGVSAGANVLTFGAGSRLTVL.

This clone was seen a handful of times. The chain employs TRBV11-2 and TRBJ2-2; 9 nucleotides agree with TRBD2. CDR3 length: 17 amino acids. The junction had 8 bases not matched to a gene; V was cut back by 5 bases and J by 1 base. The germline V gene has CDR1 SGHAT and CDR2 FQNNGV. The CDR3 loop is CASSLRGTSQNTGELFF. The CDR3, as DNA: TGTGCCAGCAGCCTAAGAGGGACTAGCCAGAACACCGGGGAGCTGTTTTTT.

This clone has more than one count but fewer than ten. The gene calls are TRBV6-6 and TRBJ2-2; D is possibly TRBD1 (6 bases). V was pared by 6 bases and J by 3 bases, with 14 bases between. Germline assignment: CDR1 MNHNY and CDR2 SVGAGI (reference sequence). The CDR3 is made up of 15 amino acids. DNA of the CDR3: TGTGCCAGCAGCCCCACGGGACAACACACCGGGGAGCTGTTTTTT. Its translation: CASSPTGQHTGELFF.

This clone was seen a few times. This chain joins TRBV19 and TRBJ2-7; tentative D call: TRBD2 (5 bases). In germline, CDR1 is LNHDA, CDR2 SQIVND (reference sequence). The CDR3 covers 13 residues. Trimming left V 9 bases short and J 5 bases short, with 17 bases between. CDR3 DNA: TGTGCCAGCCCGACGGGGAGTCGGAACGAGCAGTACTTC. Translated, it gives CASPTGSRNEQYF.

The chain combines TRBV6-1 with TRBJ2-1; the D gene is possibly TRBD1 (5 bases). The V gene lost 6 bases and the J gene lost 7 bases, with 16 bases spanning the gap. The CDR3 extends over 14 amino acids. Germline CDR1 and CDR2: MNHNS and SASEGT. CDR3 amino acids: CASRLESGLNEQFF. CDR3 nucleotide sequence: TGTGCCAGCAGACTCGAGTCAGGGTTGAATGAGCAGTTCTTC.

As regards this clone: Within the sample, other DNA sequences also encode this same CDR3. The chain has TRBV28 and TRBJ2-7; 7 bases align to TRBD1. The germline V gene encodes CDR1 MDHEN and CDR2 SYDVKM. J was trimmed by 3 bases and V by 5 bases; bases with no gene match: 4. The CDR3 covers 13 residues. The CDR3 reads CASSGGQYYEQYV. The DNA for the CDR3 is TGTGCCAGCAGTGGGGGACAGTACTACGAGCAGTACGTC.

The chain links TRBV11-1 to TRBJ2-1; possibly TRBD2 for D (6 bases). CDR1 is SGHAT and CDR2 is FQDESV in the germline V gene (reference sequence). V was shortened by 8 bases and J by 0 bases, with 11 bases between the two germline ends. The CDR3 has 14 residues. The CDR3 loop is CASGRGLSYNEQFF. Here the CDR3 DNA reads TGTGCCAGCGGGCGGGGCCTCTCCTACAATGAGCAGTTCTTC.

This clone appeared a few times. The gene calls are TRBV6-5 and TRBJ1-1, with unresolved D. The V and J ends lost 0 bases and 6 bases respectively, with 17 bases between them. The CDR3 covers 16 residues. The germline V gene encodes CDR1 MNHEY and CDR2 SVGAGI. The CDR3 is CASSYSNPRREAEAFF. The DNA for the CDR3 is TGTGCCAGCAGTTACTCGAATCCCCGTCGGGAGGCTGAAGCTTTCTTT.

The chain couples TRBV5-6 to TRBJ1-1; D is unresolved. The CDR3 has 14 residues. Trimming left V 5 bases short and J 0 bases short, with 11 bases between. CDR1 and CDR2 from the germline V gene are SGHDT and YYEEEE. The CDR3 sequence is CASRERFMNTEAFF. CDR3 nucleotides: TGTGCCAGCAGGGAGCGATTCATGAACACTGAAGCTTTCTTT.

The chain has TRBV5-4 and TRBJ2-3; 7 bases fit TRBD2. V lost 4 bases to trimming and J lost 1 base; unmatched junction nucleotides: 6. CDR1 is SGHNT, CDR2 YYREEE, per germline (reference sequence). The CDR3 runs to 15 residues. CDR3 bases: TGTGCCAGCAGCCTTAGAAGCGGGGGCACAGATACGCAGTATTTT. The encoded protein is CASSLRSGGTDTQYF.

Comments on this clone: This sample also contains other DNA sequences that code for the same CDR3. The gene calls are TRBV7-2 and TRBJ2-2; possibly TRBD2 for D (5 bases). V was shortened by 0 bases and J by 6 bases, with 5 bases between the two germline ends. There are 13 residues in the CDR3. Looked up from germline, CDR1 is SGHTA and CDR2 is FQGNSA. The CDR3 DNA sequence: TGTGCCAGCAGCTTAGCCGGGGCCGGGGAGCTGTTTTTT. Protein product: CASSLAGAGELFF.

This clone was found a few times. V is TRBV6-5 and J is TRBJ1-1, with TRBD1 identical over 7 bases. This CDR3 has 11 amino acids. Germline CDR1 is MNHEY and CDR2 is SVGAGI. With V trimmed by 8 bases and J by 6 bases, 3 bases remained unmatched. The CDR3 protein is CASYTGAEAFF. CDR3 coding DNA: TGTGCCAGCTATACAGGGGCTGAAGCTTTCTTT.

The chain has TRBV18 and TRBJ1-3; D is uncertain. The CDR3 length is 16 residues. Germline V gene lookup returns CDR1 KGHSH and CDR2 LQKENI. V was trimmed by 0 bases and J by 0 bases, leaving 9 bases between them. The CDR3 loop is CASSPPFDNSGNTIYF. The CDR3 DNA reads as TGTGCCAGCTCACCACCGTTCGACAACTCTGGAAACACCATATATTTT.

This clone appeared a few times. The rearrangement links TRBV5-1 to TRBJ2-7; a weak D match, TRBD2 (6 bases). This CDR3 region has 15 residues. CDR1 SGHRS and CDR2 YFSETQ come from the germline V gene. Trimming cost V 0 bases and J 7 bases, with 17 bases left between them. The CDR3 loop is CASSLAAGWEYEQYF. The CDR3 nucleotides are TGCGCCAGCAGCTTGGCGGCGGGATGGGAGTATGAGCAGTACTTC.

This clone was detected a few times. V and J are TRBV5-4 and TRBJ1-6; 7 bases are a match to TRBD1. Per germline, CDR1 SGHNT and CDR2 YYREEE (reference sequence). The V and J ends lost 4 bases and 9 bases, in that order; junction bases with no gene match: 10. There are 15 residues in the CDR3. The CDR3 coding sequence is TGTGCCAGCAGCCCCGACAGGGCTTTCGGTTCACCCCTCCACTTT. Its translation: CASSPDRAFGSPLHF.

The chain employs TRBV9 and TRBJ2-2; 8 bases line up with TRBD1. Germline-derived CDR1 and CDR2 are SGDLS and YYNGEE. The CDR3 runs 15 residues. With 5 bases clipped from V and 7 bases from J, the junction kept 10 bases outside the gene matches. This CDR3 is CASSLTGESGGELFF. The CDR3 region has the DNA TGTGCCAGCAGTTTGACAGGGGAAAGCGGCGGGGAGCTGTTTTTT.